The T cell receptor (beta chain) described here comes from a study of OX40 agonist ivuxolimab in advanced cancers. Only in-frame clones appear in the TCRdb table, and some are missing; sequencing was by immunoSEQ multiplex PCR. The repertoire holds 35,000 to 55,000 clones, with 85% to 90% as singletons. About this clone: Its antigen is unidentified.

Study conclusions and caveats: With doses of 0.1 to 3.0 mg/kg, CD4+ and CD8+ blood T cells had undergone clonal expansion by week 6.

The source of this sequence is an adult with an advanced solid tumor such as melanoma, head and neck, liver or kidney cancer. The sequences come from CD4+ or CD8+ T cells sorted from blood, collected in a trial of the OX40 agonist ivuxolimab.

This CDR3 reads CASSPIAGVGETQYF. The CDR3 nucleotides are TGTGCCAGCAGCCCAATAGCGGGAGTTGGGGAGACCCAGTACTTC. The J gene is TRBJ2-5, the V gene TRBV9; 9 bases are shared with TRBD2. Per germline, CDR1 SGDLS and CDR2 YYNGEE. Trimming removed 4 bases from V and 5 bases from J; junction bases left unmatched: 9. CDR3 length: 15 residues. Filled out from reference TRBV9 and TRBJ2-5, the complete variable domain reads DSGVTQTPKHLITATGQRVTLRCSPRSGDLSVYWYQQSLDQGLQFLIQYYNGEERAKGNILERFSAQQFPDLHSELNLSSLELGDSALYFCASSPIAGVGETQYFGPGTRLLVL.